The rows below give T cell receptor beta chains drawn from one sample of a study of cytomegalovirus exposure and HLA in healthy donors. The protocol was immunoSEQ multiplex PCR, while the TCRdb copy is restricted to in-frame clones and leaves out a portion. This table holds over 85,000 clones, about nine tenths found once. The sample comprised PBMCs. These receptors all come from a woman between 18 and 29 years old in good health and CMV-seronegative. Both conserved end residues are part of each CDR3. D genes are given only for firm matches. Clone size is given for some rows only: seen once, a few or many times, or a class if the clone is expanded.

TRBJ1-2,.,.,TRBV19,CASSIEEWQYGYTF,TGTGCCAGTAGTATAGAGGAGTGGCAGTATGGCTACACCTTC
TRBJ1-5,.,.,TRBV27,CASSLLANGGNQPQHF,TGTGCCAGCAGTTTATTGGCCAACGGGGGCAATCAGCCCCAGCATTTT
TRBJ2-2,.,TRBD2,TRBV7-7,CASSLAGGDTGELFF,TGTGCTAGCAGCTTGGCGGGAGGGGACACCGGGGAGCTGTTTTTT
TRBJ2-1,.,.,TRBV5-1,CASSMTGIYNEQFF,TGCGCCAGCAGCATGACCGGGATCTACAATGAGCAGTTCTTC
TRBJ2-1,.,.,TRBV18,CASSPRDSYNEQFF,TGTGCCAGCTCACCGAGAGACTCCTACAATGAGCAGTTCTTC
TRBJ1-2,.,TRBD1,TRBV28,CASSSVGGNYGYTF,TGTGCCAGCAGTTCCGTAGGGGGCAACTATGGCTACACCTTC
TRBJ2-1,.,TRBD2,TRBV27,CASTSSGGAYNEQFF,TGTGCCAGCACATCTAGCGGGGGGGCCTACAATGAGCAGTTCTTC
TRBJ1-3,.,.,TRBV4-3,CASSPGYSGNTIYF,TGCGCCAGCAGCCCGGGATACTCTGGAAACACCATATATTTT
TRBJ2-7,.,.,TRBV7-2,CASSLESVTSSEQYF,TGTGCCAGCAGCTTAGAATCCGTGACTAGTTCCGAGCAGTACTTC
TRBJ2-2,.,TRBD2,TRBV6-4,CASSVLAADTGELFF,TGTGCCAGCAGTGTACTAGCGGCAGACACCGGGGAGCTGTTTTTT
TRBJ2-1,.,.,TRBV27,CASSLDRGNEQFF,TGTGCCAGCAGTTTGGATAGGGGCAATGAGCAGTTCTTC
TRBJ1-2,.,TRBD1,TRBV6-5,CASSYRDRSGYTF,TGTGCCAGCAGTTACAGGGACAGGAGTGGCTACACCTTC
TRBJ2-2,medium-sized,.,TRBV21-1,CASSKLAGELFF,TGTGCCAGCAGCAAACTAGCCGGGGAGCTGTTTTTT
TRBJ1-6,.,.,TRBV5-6,CASSLYNSPLHF,TGTGCCAGCAGCCTCTATAATTCACCCCTCCACTTT
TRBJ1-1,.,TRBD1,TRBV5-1,CASGTGEVRTEAFF,TGCGCCAGCGGGACAGGGGAGGTGAGGACTGAAGCTTTCTTT
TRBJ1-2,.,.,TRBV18,CASSPSDSRGYTF,TGTGCCAGCTCACCGTCCGACAGCCGGGGCTACACCTTC
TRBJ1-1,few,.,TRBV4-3,CASSQDRGNTEAFF,TGCGCCAGCAGCCAAGATAGGGGGAACACTGAAGCTTTCTTT
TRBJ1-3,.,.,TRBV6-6,CASSYSKGGGRNTIYF,TGTGCCAGCAGTTACTCGAAAGGAGGTGGACGAAACACCATATATTTT
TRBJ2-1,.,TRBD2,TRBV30,CAWRGGGAGVGNEQFF,TGTGCCTGGAGGGGAGGCGGGGCGGGAGTGGGCAATGAGCAGTTCTTC
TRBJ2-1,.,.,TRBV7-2,CASSLILSSYNEQFF,TGTGCCAGCAGCTTAATACTGAGCTCCTACAATGAGCAGTTCTTC
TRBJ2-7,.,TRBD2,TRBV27,CASSPRLAGAYEQYF,TGTGCCAGCAGTCCACGACTAGCGGGAGCTTACGAGCAGTACTTC
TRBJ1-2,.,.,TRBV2,CASSGTVGMGYTF,TGTGCCAGCAGTGGGACTGTGGGGATGGGCTACACCTTC
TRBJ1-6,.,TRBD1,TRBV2,CASSGGTGVIPLHF,TGTGCCAGCAGTGGGGGGACAGGGGTTATACCCCTCCACTTT
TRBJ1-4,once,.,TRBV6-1,CASSTENEKLFF,TGTGCCAGCAGCACAGAGAATGAAAAACTGTTTTTT
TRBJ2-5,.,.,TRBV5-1,CASSNGQTGYQETQYF,TGCGCCAGCAGCAACGGACAAACAGGGTACCAAGAGACCCAGTACTTC
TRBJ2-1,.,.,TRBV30,CAWEYNEQFF,TGTGCCTGGGAGTACAATGAGCAGTTCTTC
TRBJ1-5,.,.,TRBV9,CASSVGVGNQPQHF,TGTGCCAGCAGCGTGGGAGTAGGCAATCAGCCCCAGCATTTT
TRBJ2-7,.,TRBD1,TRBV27,CASSLGTGIREQYF,TGTGCCAGCAGCCTCGGGACAGGGATACGCGAGCAGTACTTC
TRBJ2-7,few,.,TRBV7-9,CASSSQRGEQYF,TGTGCCAGCAGCTCGCAAAGGGGCGAGCAGTACTTC
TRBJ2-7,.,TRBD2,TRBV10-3,CAISPSLAGDEQYF,TGTGCCATCAGTCCATCTCTAGCGGGAGACGAGCAGTACTTC
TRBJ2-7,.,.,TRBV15,CATSRAAALTHEQYF,TGTGCCACCAGCAGAGCGGCGGCTCTTACCCACGAGCAGTACTTC
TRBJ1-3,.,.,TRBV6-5,CASSYSGGTGNTIYF,TGTGCCAGCAGTTACTCTGGGGGCACTGGAAACACCATATATTTT
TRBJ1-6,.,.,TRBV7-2,CASTRANNSPLHF,TGTGCCAGCACGCGGGCGAATAATTCACCCCTCCACTTT
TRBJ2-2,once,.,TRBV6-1,CASSQGKGYTGELFF,TGTGCCAGCAGCCAGGGAAAGGGCTACACCGGGGAGCTGTTTTTT
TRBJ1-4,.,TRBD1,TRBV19,CASSLDRGEKLFF,TGTGCCAGCTCCCTCGACAGGGGCGAAAAACTGTTTTTT
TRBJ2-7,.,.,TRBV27,CASSWRETYEQYF,TGTGCCAGCAGTTGGAGAGAAACGTACGAGCAGTACTTC
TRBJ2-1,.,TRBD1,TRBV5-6,CASSLMGQGLYNEQFF,TGTGCCAGCAGCTTGATGGGACAGGGGTTGTACAATGAGCAGTTCTTC
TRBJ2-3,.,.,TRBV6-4,CASSGAPSGTDTQYF,TGTGCCAGCAGTGGGGCGCCTAGCGGCACAGATACGCAGTATTTT
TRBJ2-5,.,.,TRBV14,CASSPPFAAEVQETQYF,TGTGCCAGCAGCCCTCCCTTTGCGGCAGAAGTCCAAGAGACCCAGTACTTC
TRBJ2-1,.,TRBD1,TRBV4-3,CASSRGQGIYNEQFF,TGCGCCAGCAGCCGGGGACAGGGGATTTACAATGAGCAGTTCTTC